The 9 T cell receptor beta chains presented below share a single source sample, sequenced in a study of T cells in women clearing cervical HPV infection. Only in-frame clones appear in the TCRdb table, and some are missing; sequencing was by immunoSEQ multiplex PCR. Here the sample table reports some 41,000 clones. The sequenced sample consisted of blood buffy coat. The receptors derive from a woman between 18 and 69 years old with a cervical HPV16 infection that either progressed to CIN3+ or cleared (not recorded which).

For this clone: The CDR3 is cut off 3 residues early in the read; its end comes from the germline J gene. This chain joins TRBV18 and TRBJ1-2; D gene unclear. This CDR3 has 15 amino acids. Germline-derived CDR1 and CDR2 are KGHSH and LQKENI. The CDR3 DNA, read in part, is TGTGCCAGCTCAAAGCGGGAGGGTAGCACAGATACC. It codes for CASSKREGSTDT. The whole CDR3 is CASSKREGSTDTYTF.

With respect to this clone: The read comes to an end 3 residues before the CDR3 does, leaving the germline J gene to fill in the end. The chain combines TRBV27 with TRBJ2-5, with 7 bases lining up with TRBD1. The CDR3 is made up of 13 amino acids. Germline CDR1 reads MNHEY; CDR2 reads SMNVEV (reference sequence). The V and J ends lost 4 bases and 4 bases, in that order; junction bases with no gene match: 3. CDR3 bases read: TGTGCCAGCAGTTCCTACAGGGGAGAGACC. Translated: CASSSYRGET. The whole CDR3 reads CASSSYRGETQYF.

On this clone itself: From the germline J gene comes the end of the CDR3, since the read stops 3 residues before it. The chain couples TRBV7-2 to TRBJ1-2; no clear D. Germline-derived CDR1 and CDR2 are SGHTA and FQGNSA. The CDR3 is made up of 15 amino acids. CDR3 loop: CASSLAAGSSYDYTF. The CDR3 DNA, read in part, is TGTGCCAGCAGCTTAGCGGCGGGGAGCTCCTACGAC.

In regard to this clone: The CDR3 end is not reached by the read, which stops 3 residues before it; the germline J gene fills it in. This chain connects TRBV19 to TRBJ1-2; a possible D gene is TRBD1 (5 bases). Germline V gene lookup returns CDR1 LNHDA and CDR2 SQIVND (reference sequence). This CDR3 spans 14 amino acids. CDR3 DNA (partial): TGTGCCAGTAGTAGGGGCCAGAGCACCTACGAC. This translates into CASSRGQSTYD. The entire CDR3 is CASSRGQSTYDYTF.

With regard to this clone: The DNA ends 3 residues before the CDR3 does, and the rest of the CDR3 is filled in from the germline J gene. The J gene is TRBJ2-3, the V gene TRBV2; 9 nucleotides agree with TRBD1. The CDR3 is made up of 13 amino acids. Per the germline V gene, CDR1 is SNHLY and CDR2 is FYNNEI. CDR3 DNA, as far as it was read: TGTGCCAGCAGTACAGGGGGCTGGCAGCCG. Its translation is CASSTGGWQP. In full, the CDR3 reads CASSTGGWQPQYF.

The CDR3 DNA, read in part, is TGTGCCAGCACCGGACAGGCCGGGGAGACC. It encodes CASTGQAGET. The complete CDR3 sequence is CASTGQAGETQYF. The chain couples TRBV2 to TRBJ2-5; 7 bases are shared with TRBD1. From the germline J gene comes the end of the CDR3, since the read stops 3 residues before it. The CDR3 is 13 residues long. Germline V lookup: CDR1 SNHLY, CDR2 FYNNEI. V lost 7 bases, J lost 5 bases, and 7 bases stayed unmatched.

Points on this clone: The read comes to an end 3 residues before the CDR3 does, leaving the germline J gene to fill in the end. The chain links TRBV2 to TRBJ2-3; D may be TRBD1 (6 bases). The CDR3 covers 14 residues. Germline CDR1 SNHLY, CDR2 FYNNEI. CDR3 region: CASSNYRENQPQYF. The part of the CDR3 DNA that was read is TGTGCCAGCAGTAACTACAGGGAGAATCAGCCG.

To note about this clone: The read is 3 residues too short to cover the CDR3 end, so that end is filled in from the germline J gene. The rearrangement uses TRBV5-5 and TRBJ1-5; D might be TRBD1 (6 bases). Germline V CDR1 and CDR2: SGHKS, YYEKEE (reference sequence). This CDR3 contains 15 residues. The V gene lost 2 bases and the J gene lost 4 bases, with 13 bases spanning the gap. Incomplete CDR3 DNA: TGTGCCAGCAGCTTCGAGAACAGGGCTAATCAGCCC. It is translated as CASSFENRANQP. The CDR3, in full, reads CASSFENRANQPQHF.

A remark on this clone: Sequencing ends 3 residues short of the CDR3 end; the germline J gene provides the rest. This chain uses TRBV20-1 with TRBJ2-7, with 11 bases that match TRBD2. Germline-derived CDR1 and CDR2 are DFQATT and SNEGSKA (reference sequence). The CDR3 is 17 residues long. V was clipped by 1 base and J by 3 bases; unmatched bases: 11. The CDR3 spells CSARGLAGGSSYYEQYF. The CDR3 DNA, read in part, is TGCAGTGCTAGAGGGCTAGCGGGAGGCTCCTCGTACTACGAG.